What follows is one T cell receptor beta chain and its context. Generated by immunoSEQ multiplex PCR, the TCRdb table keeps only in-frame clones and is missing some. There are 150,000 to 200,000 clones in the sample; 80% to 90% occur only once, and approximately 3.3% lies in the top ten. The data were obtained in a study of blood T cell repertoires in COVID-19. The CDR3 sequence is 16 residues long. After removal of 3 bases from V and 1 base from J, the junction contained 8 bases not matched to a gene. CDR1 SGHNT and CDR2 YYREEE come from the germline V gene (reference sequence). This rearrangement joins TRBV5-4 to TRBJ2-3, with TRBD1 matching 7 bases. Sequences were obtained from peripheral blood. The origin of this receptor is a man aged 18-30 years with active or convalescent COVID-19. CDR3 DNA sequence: TGTGCCAGCAGCTCCCGACAGGGTTGGGGCACAGATACGCAGTATTTT. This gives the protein CASSSRQGWGTDTQYF.